This is a list of T cell receptor beta chains from one sample in a study of CD8+ T cells in alopecia areata. Here immunoSEQ multiplex PCR was the method, and the copy in TCRdb shows in-frame clones only, minus some. The repertoire holds around 100,000 clones, with 41% as singletons. The sample comprised CD4+ T cells sorted from blood. These TCRs come from a human donor with alopecia areata. Each CDR3 is given with its conserved first and last residue. A D gene is named only where the DNA matches it firmly.

TRBJ2-5	TRBV9	-	CASSVDNGIQETQYF
TRBJ2-5	TRBV4-3	-	CASSQPGRQETQYF
TRBJ2-7	TRBV5-6	-	CASSFTDSYEQYF
TRBJ1-1	TRBV4-2	TRBD1	CASSQRQGGGTEAFF
TRBJ2-7	TRBV5-4	-	CASSLDSRPYEQYF
TRBJ2-7	TRBV5-4	TRBD2	CASRSGLEVSYEQYF
TRBJ2-5	TRBV11-2	-	CASSPVGETQYF
TRBJ2-2	TRBV23-1	TRBD1	CASSHKGQESNTGELFF
TRBJ1-1	TRBV30	-	CAWSAYIGSTEAFF
TRBJ1-4	TRBV6-6	-	CASSRGEGEKLFF
TRBJ1-6	TRBV30	-	CACPGSYNSPLHF
TRBJ1-4	TRBV7-6	-	CASSLEPLFNEKLFF
TRBJ2-3	TRBV18	-	CASSPQSTSRDTQYF
TRBJ2-5	TRBV6-9	TRBD1	CASSYSTGQETQYF
TRBJ2-2	TRBV5-4	-	CATPGGGRNTGELFF
TRBJ1-2	TRBV5-1	TRBD1	CASSLSTGGRYGYTF
TRBJ2-4	TRBV5-1	TRBD1	CASSFGQGELAIQYF
TRBJ2-2	TRBV7-2	TRBD1	CASSSGGIANTGELFF
TRBJ1-1	TRBV7-9	-	CASSFTNTEAFF
TRBJ2-7	TRBV5-1	TRBD1	CASSPGDRSYEQYF
TRBJ2-5	TRBV15	TRBD2	CATSRGEGIDAWNF
TRBJ1-6	TRBV5-1	TRBD1	CASSTRDRESPLHF
TRBJ2-5	TRBV7-7	-	CASSLGVKETQYF